This TCR beta chain was captured by sequencing in a study of shared clonotypes between healthy human individuals (dated by TCRdb to about 2020). Turning to the overall study: The cohort included three men and a couple of women between 18 and 49 years of age. For each donor, CD4 naive and CD4 memory were each run on three plates, CD8 naive on two plates, and CD8 memory on one plate. To estimate repertoire size and how much clonotypes are shared between individuals, the study performed deep sequencing of blood TCR repertoires from five healthy adults. Libraries were prepared and TCR repertoires were sequenced by different laboratories using diverse techniques, in order to increase sequencing depth and limit assay-specific biases. Each donor's leukapheresis produced roughly between roughly 0.9 and 8.9 billion PBMCs.

The donors were healthy, HIV-negative adults with no recently reported acute infections or vaccinations. Every donor was a Caucasian adult living in Nashville, Tennessee, USA. CD4+ T cells were enriched by magnetic negative selection; naive cells were then positively selected on CD45RA, and the negative fraction formed the memory subset. Blood was obtained by leukapheresis, after which PBMCs were separated by Ficoll-Histopaque density gradient centrifugation and cryopreserved in liquid nitrogen vapor phase. Purity and quantity of every magnetically sorted T cell population were checked by analytical flow cytometry. Genomic DNA was isolated from every sorted fraction and measured by UV absorbance on a Nanodrop 2000c. Overall study outcomes, separate from this receptor: Naive subsets generally had larger estimated clonotype richness than memory subsets. Sampling was limited to blood, and TCR repertoires in tissue likely differ from TCR repertoires in blood. Compared with non-shared clonotypes, clonotypes shared by all four sorted-subset donors had higher generation probabilities. Roughly 5.2% of naive CD4, more than 3% of naive CD8, about 2.1% of memory CD4, and 0.4% of memory CD8 clonotypes were shared across four donors. Pairwise subsampling led to the expectation that sequencing depth would affect the degree of clonotype sharing among donors. The genetic and exposure-history diversity represented was limited by the small number of donors. Even with the large sequencing depth, rarefaction of the sorted-subset datasets indicated that sequencing was incomplete.

To note about this clone: There is no known antigen for this receptor. No base quality information exists; no much larger clone differs at one position.

Using the deep immunoSEQ assay, multiplex PCR amplified TCR CDR3 regions from genomic DNA. Extracted genomic DNA from each cell subset was spread evenly across all wells of several immunoSEQ 96-well plates, with each plate serving as a replicate. For sorted subsets, 150 to 250 ng genomic DNA, equal to some 30,000 T cell genomes, was loaded into each replicate PCR. Purified libraries were measured with a Qubit 3.0 fluorometer, size-checked on a Bioanalyzer 2100, and measured again with the KAPA Library Quantification kit. A separate single-read 150-cycle Illumina NextSeq 550 flow cell was used to sequence each immunoSEQ 96-well plate. The original pipeline was this. Because only junctional sequences without quality scores were contained in the immunoSEQ output, filtering matching that applied to full-length reads could not be performed. Sequences were annotated with PyIR, a Python wrapper for IgBLAST v1.9, and V/J genes and CDR3 were assigned using IMGT germline references. Reads with weak V/J assignments (E-value above 1e-6), missing CDR3, stop codons, out-of-frame junctions, or ambiguous translated residues were removed. A V3J clonotype was defined by an identical inferred V gene, J gene, and CDR3 amino acid sequence. Percentage overlap between repertoires was computed as shared unique clonotypes divided by the size of the smaller repertoire. RTK rarefaction, the Chao1 estimator, and Recon v2.1 estimates of unobserved clonotypes were used to assess repertoire richness. Generation probabilities for all TCRbeta clonotypes obtained by the gDNA method from a few donors were computed using OLGA. The source is immuneACCESS, and TCRdb retained only in-frame sequences with V and J called. Part of the clones is not carried over; for the studies checked, unresolved V genes explain less than half of this, and the remainder is unexplained. Clone size and the V and J calls come from that table; the DNA yielded D and trimming. For this sample there are under 1,100,000 clones; 75% to 80% appear just once. The ten largest make up 0.6% to 0.7% of the sample.

The specimen was memory CD4+ T cells from PBMCs. The cell subset or site tag for this specimen amounts to: CD45RA-negative fraction. This TCR came from a man aged 18 to 29 in good health. Some clones in this sample may be carry-over from other donors' samples.

The DNA reads TGTGCCAGCAGCCCTCGGACAGATAATGAAAAACTGTTTTTT. Its translation reads: CASSPRTDNEKLFF. The V and J segments used are TRBV11-2 and TRBJ1-4; TRBD1 is perhaps the D gene, given 6 matching bases. CDR1 and CDR2 are drawn from the germline V gene: SGHAT, FQNNGV. CDR3 length: 14 amino acids, cysteine to phenylalanine. Just the 42-base CDR3 DNA is kept, in frame starting at base 1. Relative to germline, V is 5 bases shorter and J is 4 bases shorter, with 11 bases between their ends.